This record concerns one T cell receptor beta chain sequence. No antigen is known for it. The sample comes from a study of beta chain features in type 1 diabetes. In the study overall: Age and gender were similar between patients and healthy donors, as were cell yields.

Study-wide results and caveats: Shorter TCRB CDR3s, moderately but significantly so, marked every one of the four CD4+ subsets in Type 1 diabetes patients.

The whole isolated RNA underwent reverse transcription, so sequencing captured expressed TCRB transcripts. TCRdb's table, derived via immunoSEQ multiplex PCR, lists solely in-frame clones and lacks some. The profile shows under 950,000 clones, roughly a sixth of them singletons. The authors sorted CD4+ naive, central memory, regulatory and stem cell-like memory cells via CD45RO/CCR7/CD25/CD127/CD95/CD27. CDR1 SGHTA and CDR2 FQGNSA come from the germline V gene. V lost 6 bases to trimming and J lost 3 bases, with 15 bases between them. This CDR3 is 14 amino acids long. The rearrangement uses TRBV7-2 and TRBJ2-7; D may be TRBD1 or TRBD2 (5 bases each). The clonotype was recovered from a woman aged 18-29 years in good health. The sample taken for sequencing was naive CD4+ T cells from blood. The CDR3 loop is CASRASWGSYEQYF. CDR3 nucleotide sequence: TGTGCCAGCAGGGCTAGTTGGGGGAGCTACGAGCAGTACTTC.